This passage covers 31 T cell receptor beta chains from one sample sequenced in a study of regulatory T cells in long-lasting Graves disease. The time point: newly diagnosed GD, antithyroid drugs for less than 3 months. PBMC-derived RNA was used for the TCR library. iRepertoire HTBI primers and Arm-PCR of CDR3 regions built TCR beta libraries. TCRdb recomputed calls from the multiplex PCR reads with MiXCR, one row per CDR3 protein. Counted here are 400,000 to 500,000 distinct CDR3 sequences, 14% occurring once; the ten biggest clones make up approximately 15%. These data also featured in a second study, about T cells in Graves' hyperthyroidism and ophthalmopathy.

Specimen: peripheral blood mononuclear cells (PBMCs), collected at new diagnosis, from a patient treated with antithyroid drugs. These receptors came from a woman between 50 and 59 years old with Graves disease.

In its sample, this clonotype was seen many times. The chain couples TRBV7-3 to TRBJ2-5; 8 nucleotides align to TRBD1. CDR3 length: 15 residues. Germline values: CDR1 SGHTA, CDR2 FQGTGA. Germline trimming cut 2 bases from V and 5 bases from J; bases unmatched to any gene: 7. CDR3 nucleotides: TGTGCCAGCAGCTTACAGGGGGCGCGGGGTGAGACCCAGTACTTC. Protein product: CASSLQGARGETQYF.

The table lists this clonotype with many counts. The chain couples TRBV7-9 to TRBJ2-7; the D is unclear. V dropped 4 bases and J dropped 5 bases, with 6 bases sitting between them. CDR3 size: 11 residues. In germline, CDR1 is SEHNR, CDR2 FQNEAQ (reference sequence). The CDR3: CASSYKDEQYF. The CDR3 DNA reads as TGTGCCAGCAGCTACAAAGACGAGCAGTACTTC.

The rearrangement uses TRBV7-3 and TRBJ2-3, with 7 positions matching TRBD1. Germline loops: CDR1 SGHTA, CDR2 FQGTGA. The CDR3 totals 17 residues. V lost 5 bases to trimming and J lost 4 bases; unmatched junction nucleotides: 15. The CDR3 bases are TGTGCCAGCAGCCTCCGAGGACAGGCCGCTGCTTCAGATACGCAGTATTTT. Translation gives CASSLRGQAAASDTQYF.

This clonotype appeared many times. CDR3 DNA sequence: TGTGCCAGCAGTTACTTTGGGGGTGGCTACGAGCAGTACTTC. Its protein is CASSYFGGGYEQYF. The chain recombines TRBV6-5 with TRBJ2-7; TRBD1 or TRBD2 may be the D gene (5 bases each). The germline V gene encodes CDR1 MNHEY and CDR2 SVGAGI. V lost 1 base and J lost 3, with 10 bases in between. The CDR3 consists of 14 residues.

This clonotype was seen many times. V is TRBV7-6 and J is TRBJ1-1; TRBD1 aligns across 7 bases. The CDR3 extends over 14 amino acids. The ends lost 5 bases at V and 0 bases at J; junction bases unmatched: 3. The germline CDR1 and CDR2 sequences are SGHVS and FNYEAQ. As DNA, the CDR3 is TGTGCCAGCAGCATGGACAGGTTGAACACTGAAGCTTTCTTT. Its translation: CASSMDRLNTEAFF. The full variable domain, with the rest looked up from reference TRBV7-6 and TRBJ1-1, is GAGVSQSPRYKVTKRGQDVALRCDPISGHVSLYWYRQALGQGPEFLTYFNYEAQQDKSGLPNDRFSAERPEGSISTLTIQRTEQRDSAMYRCASSMDRLNTEAFFGQGTRLTVV.

This clonotype was seen ten or more times. V and J are TRBV20-1 and TRBJ1-6; tentative D call: TRBD1 (5 bases). Germline CDR1 reads DFQATT; CDR2 reads SNEGSKA (reference sequence). The length of the CDR3 is 13 residues. Between the trimmed V and J ends, which lost 5 bases and 9 bases, there was a span of 14 bases. This chain's CDR3 is CSAPGTVSSPLHF. CDR3 coding DNA: TGCAGTGCTCCCGGGACGGTGTCTTCACCCCTCCACTTT.

The rearrangement links TRBV2 to TRBJ2-1; a weak D match, TRBD2 (6 bases). Trimming removed 8 bases at V and 2 bases at J, with 13 bases between. Germline V gives CDR1 SNHLY, CDR2 FYNNEI. The CDR3 has 14 residues. Here the CDR3 reads CASGRDSPYNEQFF. The CDR3, as DNA: TGTGCCAGCGGGCGGGACTCCCCCTACAATGAGCAGTTCTTC.

This clonotype was observed many times. The chain uses TRBV2 and TRBJ1-1; TRBD1 is a possible D gene (5 bases). The V and J ends lost 6 bases and 13 bases respectively, with 18 bases between them. Germline CDR1 and CDR2: SNHLY and FYNNEI. The CDR3 totals 12 residues. This chain's CDR3 is CASSTGTARHFF. CDR3 sequence (DNA): TGTGCCAGCAGCACCGGGACTGCAAGGCATTTCTTT.

This clonotype was recorded at least ten times. This chain links TRBV28 with TRBJ2-5; D perhaps matches TRBD2 (7 bases). The CDR3 has 17 residues. Between the trimmed V and J ends, which lost 5 bases and 2 bases, there was a span of 21 bases. CDR1 is MDHEN, CDR2 SYDVKM, per germline. As DNA, the CDR3 is TGTGCCAGCAGTCCTAAACCGGGGGGCAGTGTTCAAGAGACCCAGTACTTC. It codes for CASSPKPGGSVQETQYF.

The chain uses TRBV11-2 and TRBJ1-6; no reliable D call. The germline gives CDR1 SGHAT, CDR2 FQNNGV. This CDR3 is 13 amino acids long. V was pared by 4 bases and J by 9 bases, with 10 bases between. CDR3 residues: CASSSYNSSPLHF. Written as DNA, the CDR3 is TGTGCCAGCAGCTCCTACAACTCTTCACCCCTCCACTTT.

This chain connects TRBV24-1 to TRBJ2-5, with D perhaps assigned TRBD1 or TRBD2 (6 bases each). CDR3 size: 15 residues. V dropped 1 base and J dropped 4 bases, with 12 bases sitting between them. Germline CDR1 and CDR2: KGHDR and SFDVKD. For the CDR3, the DNA is TGTGCCACCAGTGATTTAGGGGGGATTGGAGAGACCCAGTACTTC. Translating it yields CATSDLGGIGETQYF.

This clonotype has more than one count but fewer than ten. CDR3 region: CAWSVGDIYGYTF. CDR3 in DNA: TGTGCCTGGAGTGTAGGAGACATCTATGGCTACACCTTC. This chain uses TRBV30 with TRBJ1-2; D remains unclear. Germline CDR1 is GTSNPN and CDR2 is SVGIG (reference sequence). The CDR3 is 13 residues long. With 0 bases removed from V and 4 bases from J, the gap between germline ends came to 9 bases.

This clonotype has ten or more counts. The chain links TRBV6-2 or TRBV6-3 to TRBJ2-2; 10 positions agree with TRBD2. The CDR3 contains 14 residues. The V gene's germline CDR1 is MNHEY and CDR2 SVGEGT. V lost 11 bases to trimming and J lost 6 bases; unmatched junction nucleotides: 9. CDR3 loop: CAVGSGRASGELFF. In DNA form, the CDR3 reads TGTGCCGTAGGAAGCGGGAGGGCCTCCGGGGAGCTGTTTTTT.

On this clonotype itself: The CDR3 does not close with the conserved phenylalanine or tryptophan, likely indicating a read error. The CDR3 nucleotides are TGTGCCAGCAGCCAAGATCGGGGGACCTACAATGAGCAGTTCCTC. Protein: CASSQDRGTYNEQFL. This sequence joins TRBV3-1 and TRBJ2-1, with a possible D match to TRBD2 (6 bases). In germline, CDR1 is LGHDT, CDR2 YNNKEL (reference sequence). V was clipped by 0 bases and J by 2 bases, with 8 bases between them. The CDR3 is 15 residues long.

This clonotype was picked up many times. V usage is TRBV6-1 and J usage is TRBJ2-1; 7 bases map to TRBD1. With 6 bases clipped from V and 2 bases from J, the junction kept 4 bases outside the gene matches. The CDR3 contains 14 residues. The germline CDR1 and CDR2 sequences are MNHNS and SASEGT. CDR3 loop: CASRTGTAYNEQFF. In nucleotides, the CDR3 is TGTGCCAGCAGGACCGGGACAGCCTACAATGAGCAGTTCTTC.

This chain joins TRBV18 and TRBJ2-7; 13 positions match TRBD2. The CDR3 extends over 16 amino acids. Germline V lookup: CDR1 KGHSH, CDR2 LQKENI. The V and J ends lost 5 bases and 0 bases, in that order; junction bases with no gene match: 4. CDR3: CASSSGLAGLSYEQYF. For the CDR3, the DNA is TGTGCCAGCTCATCGGGACTAGCGGGACTCTCCTACGAGCAGTACTTC.

Only a few counts were recorded for this clonotype. The V gene is TRBV20-1, the J gene TRBJ2-7, with 12 bases identical to TRBD1. CDR3 length: 15 amino acids. Losses at the gene ends were 6 bases for V and 5 bases for J; bases not matched to a gene: 11. Germline CDR1 is DFQATT and CDR2 is SNEGSKA (reference sequence). CDR3 nucleotide sequence: TGCAGTGCGAGGGGACAGGGGGCAAAGGGACACGAGCAGTACTTC. It yields the protein CSARGQGAKGHEQYF.

This clonotype was counted ten times or more. The chain has TRBV29-1 and TRBJ2-7; D may be TRBD1 (6 bases). This CDR3 spans 16 amino acids. The V gene lost 5 bases and the J gene lost 3 bases, with 23 bases spanning the gap. In germline, CDR1 is SQVTM, CDR2 ANQGSEA. The CDR3 DNA follows: TGCAGCGTTATCGCACACGACAGGTTGACGGTCTACGAGCAGTACTTC. Translated, it gives CSVIAHDRLTVYEQYF.

The chain joins TRBV28 to TRBJ2-7; a weak D match, TRBD1 (5 bases). There are 14 residues in the CDR3. The V end was cut by 6 bases, the J end by 4 bases, with 16 bases between. Germline V gene data show CDR1 as MDHEN and CDR2 as SYDVKM. The CDR3 nucleotides read TGTGCCAGCAGCCCCGACAGTGGTTGGTACGAGCAGTACTTC. Encoded protein: CASSPDSGWYEQYF.

The sample holds a few counts of this clonotype. The rearrangement uses TRBV28 and TRBJ1-2; D is undetermined. V was trimmed by 2 bases and J by 0 bases, leaving 10 bases between them. The germline CDR1 and CDR2 sequences are MDHEN and SYDVKM. The CDR3 sequence is 15 residues long. The CDR3 DNA sequence: TGTGCCAGCAGTTTAGTGATTGTTTCTAACTATGGCTACACCTTC. It encodes CASSLVIVSNYGYTF.

This clonotype was observed a handful of times. The rearrangement links TRBV20-1 to TRBJ2-1; no definite D call. The germline gives CDR1 DFQATT, CDR2 SNEGSKA (reference sequence). V lost 2 bases, J lost 7 bases, and 9 bases lay in between. The CDR3 has 12 amino acids. CDR3 sequence reads: CSARLNFNEQFF. The CDR3 nucleotides read TGCAGTGCTAGACTAAACTTTAATGAGCAGTTCTTC.

A remark on this clonotype: A much larger clone lies one base from this, so it may be a read error. This chain joins TRBV10-2 and TRBJ2-5; TRBD1 matches 10 bases. Germline V gene lookup returns CDR1 WSHSY and CDR2 SAAADI. Trimming at V came to 11 bases and at J to 9 bases, leaving 9 bases not matched to a gene. The CDR3 sequence is 12 residues long. CDR3 region: CAGGTGEEAQYF. For the CDR3, the DNA is TGCGCCGGGGGGACAGGGGAGGAGGCCCAGTACTTC.

In the case of this clonotype: A far larger clone is one base from this, pointing to a likely read error. The chain carries TRBV11-2 and TRBJ2-7, with TRBD2 identical over 14 bases. Unmatched junction bases numbered 9, after V lost 1 base and J lost 7 bases. Germline CDR1 SGHAT, CDR2 FQNNGV. The CDR3 is 17 residues long. The CDR3 region is CASSLALTSGRVHEQYF. CDR3 nucleotide sequence: TGTGCCAGCAGCTTAGCTCTGACTAGCGGGAGGGTGCATGAGCAGTACTTC.

This clonotype was detected ten times or more. The chain carries TRBV7-9 and TRBJ2-3; 8 bases map to TRBD1. Germline V gene data show CDR1 as SEHNR and CDR2 as FQNEAQ (reference sequence). Unmatched junction bases numbered 12, after V lost 8 bases and J lost 2 bases. The CDR3 is 16 amino acids. The CDR3 sequence: CASLLVGTGDTDTQYF. In DNA form, the CDR3 reads TGTGCCAGCCTTCTAGTGGGGACAGGCGACACAGATACGCAGTATTTT.

This clonotype was observed at least ten times. The V and J genes are TRBV12-3 or TRBV12-4 and TRBJ1-2; D not resolved. This CDR3 contains 13 residues. Deletions cut 6 bases from V and 3 bases from J, with 11 bases between. In nucleotides, the CDR3 is TGTGCCAGCAGCCCGGCACTCCACTATGGCTACACCTTC. Translating it yields CASSPALHYGYTF.

This clonotype was observed at least ten times. The CDR3 bases are TGTGCCAGCAGTTTTAGGCAGGGATTGGAAGCTTTCTTT. It translates to CASSFRQGLEAFF. The chain recombines TRBV27 with TRBJ1-1; TRBD1 might be the D (5 bases). Trimming removed 3 bases at V and 8 bases at J, with 13 bases between. The CDR3 spans 13 residues. From germline, CDR1 is MNHEY and CDR2 SMNVEV (reference sequence).

The chain has TRBV28 and TRBJ1-4, with TRBD1 matching over 7 bases. J gave up 0 bases and V 6 bases, and 10 bases lay outside the gene matches. The CDR3 spans 17 residues. Germline values: CDR1 MDHEN, CDR2 SYDVKM. DNA of the CDR3: TGTGCCAGCAGACCAGGGGGGGGACTTTCAACTAATGAAAAACTGTTTTTT. Amino acids: CASRPGGGLSTNEKLFF.

The chain has TRBV7-2 and TRBJ2-1; 7 nucleotides align to TRBD2. The J call may be mistaken, given a closer DNA end match to TRBJ2-5. Germline CDR1 and CDR2: SGHTA and FQGNSA. This CDR3 has 15 amino acids. Here the CDR3 reads CASSLEGSSGETQYF. The CDR3 DNA sequence: TGTGCCAGCAGCTTAGAGGGGTCTAGCGGTGAGACCCAGTACTTC.

Written as DNA, the CDR3 is TGTGCCACAAACAGGGCCGACTCTCCGTTGACGCAGTATTTT. This encodes CATNRADSPLTQYF. This chain joins TRBV6-2 or TRBV6-3 and TRBJ2-3; D is possibly TRBD1 (6 bases). V shed 10 bases and J shed 9 bases, with 23 bases lying between them. The CDR3 length is 14 residues. CDR1 and CDR2 (germline): MNHEY, SVGEGT.

This chain's CDR3 is CASSPGQGVGYGYTF. In DNA form, the CDR3 reads TGTGCCAGCAGTCCCGGACAGGGCGTGGGCTATGGCTACACCTTC. V and J are TRBV27 and TRBJ1-2; 8 nucleotides match TRBD1. J was trimmed by 4 bases and V by 5 bases; bases with no gene match: 9. The CDR3 has 15 residues. Germline V lookup: CDR1 MNHEY, CDR2 SMNVEV (reference sequence).

This clonotype has only a few counts. V gene TRBV28 combines with J gene TRBJ1-6, with D unclear. The CDR3 is made up of 12 amino acids. Germline loops: CDR1 MDHEN, CDR2 SYDVKM. Trimming left V 8 bases short and J 10 bases short, with 12 bases between. The CDR3 reads CASSQPLSPLHF. CDR3 in DNA: TGTGCCAGCTCCCAACCGCTCTCACCCCTCCACTTT.